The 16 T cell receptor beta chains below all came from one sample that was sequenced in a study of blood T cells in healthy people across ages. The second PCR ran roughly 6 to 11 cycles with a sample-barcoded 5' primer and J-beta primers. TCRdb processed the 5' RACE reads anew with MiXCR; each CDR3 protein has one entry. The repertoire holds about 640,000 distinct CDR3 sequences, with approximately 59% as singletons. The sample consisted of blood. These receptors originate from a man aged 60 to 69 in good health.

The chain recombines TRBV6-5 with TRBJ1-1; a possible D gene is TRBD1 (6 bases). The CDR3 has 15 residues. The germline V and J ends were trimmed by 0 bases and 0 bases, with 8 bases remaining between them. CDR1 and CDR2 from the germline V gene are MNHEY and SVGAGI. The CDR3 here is CASSYSDSLNTEAFF. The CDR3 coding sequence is TGTGCCAGCAGTTACTCGGACAGCCTGAACACTGAAGCTTTCTTT.

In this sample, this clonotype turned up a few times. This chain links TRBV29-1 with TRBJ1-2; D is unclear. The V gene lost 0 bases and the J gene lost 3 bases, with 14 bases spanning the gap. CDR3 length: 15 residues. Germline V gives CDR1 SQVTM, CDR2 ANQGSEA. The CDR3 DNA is TGCAGCGTTGAAGAAAGGCAGATGAGGGACTATGGCTACACCTTC. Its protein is CSVEERQMRDYGYTF.

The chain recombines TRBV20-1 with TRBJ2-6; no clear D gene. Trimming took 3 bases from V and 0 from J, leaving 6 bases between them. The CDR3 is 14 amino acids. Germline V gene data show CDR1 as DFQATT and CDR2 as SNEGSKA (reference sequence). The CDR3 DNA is TGCAGTGCTAGGGAAAGCTCTGGGGCCAACGTCCTGACTTTC. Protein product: CSARESSGANVLTF.

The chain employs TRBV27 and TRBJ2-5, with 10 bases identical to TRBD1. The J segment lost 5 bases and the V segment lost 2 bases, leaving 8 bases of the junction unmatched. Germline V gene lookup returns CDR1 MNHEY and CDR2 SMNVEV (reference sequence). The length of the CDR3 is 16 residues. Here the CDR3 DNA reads TGTGCCAGCAGTTTACTGGGACAGGGGCGTGAGGAGACCCAGTACTTC. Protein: CASSLLGQGREETQYF.

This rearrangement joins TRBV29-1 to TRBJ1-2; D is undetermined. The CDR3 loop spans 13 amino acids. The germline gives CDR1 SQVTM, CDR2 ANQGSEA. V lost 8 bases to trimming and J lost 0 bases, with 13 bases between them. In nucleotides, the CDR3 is TGCAGCTCTCGCCATTTCTCTAACTATGGCTACACCTTC. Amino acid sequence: CSSRHFSNYGYTF.

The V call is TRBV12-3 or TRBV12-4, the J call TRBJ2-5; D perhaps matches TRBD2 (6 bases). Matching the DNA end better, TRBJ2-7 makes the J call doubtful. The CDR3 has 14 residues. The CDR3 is CASSLNGRGYEQYF. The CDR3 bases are TGTGCCAGCAGTTTAAATGGTCGGGGGTACGAGCAGTACTTC.

The CDR3 loop reads CSVGQGARETQYF. The CDR3 region has the DNA TGCAGCGTCGGACAGGGGGCCCGGGAGACCCAGTACTTC. The rearrangement joins TRBV29-1 to TRBJ2-7, with 11 bases that match TRBD1. The J call is uncertain, as TRBJ2-5 better fits the DNA end. This CDR3 spans 13 amino acids. Per the germline V gene, CDR1 is SQVTM and CDR2 is ANQGSEA.

This CDR3 is CASSQGTEQETQYF. The DNA for the CDR3 is TGTGCCAGCAGCCAGGGGACAGAGCAAGAGACCCAGTACTTC. This chain connects TRBV7-9 to TRBJ2-5, with TRBD1 identical over 7 bases. V lost 5 bases and J lost 2; bases outside the gene matches: 5. From germline, CDR1 is SEHNR and CDR2 FQNEAQ (reference sequence). The CDR3 length is 14 residues.

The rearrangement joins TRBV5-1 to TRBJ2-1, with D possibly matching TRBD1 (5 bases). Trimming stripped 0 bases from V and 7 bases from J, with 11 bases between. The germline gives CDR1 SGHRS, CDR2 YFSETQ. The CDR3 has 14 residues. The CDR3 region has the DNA TGCGCCAGCAGCTTGGGGCAGGGCCCGAATGAGCAGTTCTTC. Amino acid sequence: CASSLGQGPNEQFF.

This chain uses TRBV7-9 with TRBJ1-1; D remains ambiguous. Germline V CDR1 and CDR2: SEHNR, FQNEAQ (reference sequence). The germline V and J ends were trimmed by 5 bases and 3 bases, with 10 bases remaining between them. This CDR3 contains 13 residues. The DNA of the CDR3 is TGTGCCAGCAGCCCTCCCCTCCACACTGAAGCTTTCTTT. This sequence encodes CASSPPLHTEAFF.

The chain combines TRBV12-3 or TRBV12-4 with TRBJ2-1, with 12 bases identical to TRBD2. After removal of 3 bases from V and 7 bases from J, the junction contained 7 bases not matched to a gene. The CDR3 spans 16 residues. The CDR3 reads CASSFILAGGRNEQFF. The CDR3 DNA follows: TGTGCCAGCAGTTTCATCCTAGCGGGGGGGCGGAATGAGCAGTTCTTC.

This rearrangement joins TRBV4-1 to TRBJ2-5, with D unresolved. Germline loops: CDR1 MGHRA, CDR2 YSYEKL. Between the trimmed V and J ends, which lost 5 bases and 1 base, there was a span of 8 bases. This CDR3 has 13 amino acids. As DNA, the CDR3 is TGCGCCAGCAGCGAATACCCCCAAGAGACCCAGTACTTC. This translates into CASSEYPQETQYF.

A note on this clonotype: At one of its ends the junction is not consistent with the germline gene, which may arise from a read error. CDR3 bases: TGTGCCAGCGGCTTAGTTACCGCGGCCGAGCAGTACTTC. Translated, it gives CASGLVTAAEQYF. J is TRBJ2-4 and V is TRBV7-9; D is uncertain. TRBJ2-7 explains the end of the DNA better; the J call may be wrong. CDR3 length equals 13 residues. Germline V CDR1 and CDR2: SEHNR, FQNEAQ (reference sequence).

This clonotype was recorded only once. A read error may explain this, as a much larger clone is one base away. The CDR3 loop is CVSSLTGNNSPLHF. CDR3 sequence (DNA): TGTGTCAGCAGCTTAACCGGGAATAATTCACCCCTCCACTTT. The gene calls are TRBV11-1 and TRBJ1-6; D is ambiguous. Looked up from germline, CDR1 is SGHAT and CDR2 is FQDESV (reference sequence). This CDR3 spans 14 amino acids. Based on the CDR3 plus reference TRBV11-1 and TRBJ1-6, the full variable domain is EAEVAQSPRYKITEKSQAVAFWCDPISGHATLYWYRQILGQGPELLVQFQDESVVDDSQLPKDRFSAERLKGVDSTLKIQPAELGDSAMYLCVSSLTGNNSPLHFGNGTRLTVT.

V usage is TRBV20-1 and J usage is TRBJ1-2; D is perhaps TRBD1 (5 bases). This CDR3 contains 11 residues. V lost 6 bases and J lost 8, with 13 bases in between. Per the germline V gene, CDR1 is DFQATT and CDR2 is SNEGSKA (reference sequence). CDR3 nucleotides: TGCAGTGCCAAGGGTGGGGGGGGCTACACCTTC. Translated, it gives CSAKGGGGYTF.

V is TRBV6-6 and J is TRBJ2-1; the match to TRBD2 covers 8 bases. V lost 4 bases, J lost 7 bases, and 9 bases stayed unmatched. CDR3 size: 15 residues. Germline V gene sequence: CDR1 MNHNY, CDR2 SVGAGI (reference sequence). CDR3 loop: CASSSPGGRRNEQFF. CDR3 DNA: TGTGCCAGCAGTTCTCCGGGGGGGCGTCGGAATGAGCAGTTCTTC.